What follows are 10 T cell receptor beta chains derived from one specimen sequenced in a study of T cells in localized non-small cell lung cancer. Profiled with immunoSEQ multiplex PCR; TCRdb holds only in-frame clones, not every one. Of around 67,000 clones detected, roughly nine tenths appear once; the ten largest clones hold just under 2%. Material: peripheral blood, obtained before any cancer treatment. The receptors derive from a woman between 35 and 75 years old with stage I lung adenocarcinoma.

This clone appeared once. This sequence joins TRBV7-9 and TRBJ2-3; D possibly matches TRBD1 or TRBD2 (6 bases each). Trimming removed 3 bases at V and 0 bases at J, with 10 bases between. The V gene's germline CDR1 is SEHNR and CDR2 FQNEAQ (reference sequence). CDR3 length equals 15 residues. The CDR3 sequence: CASSLRGVSTDTQYF. CDR3 DNA: TGTGCCAGCAGCTTGAGGGGGGTGAGCACAGATACGCAGTATTTT.

This clone has just one count. The rearrangement joins TRBV9 to TRBJ2-1, with D perhaps matching TRBD1 (5 bases). V was shortened by 0 bases and J by 10 bases, with 11 bases between the two germline ends. The CDR3 runs 13 residues. CDR1 and CDR2 (germline): SGDLS, YYNGEE. Here the CDR3 DNA reads TGTGCCAGCAGCGTAGCAGGGTGGGGAGAGCAGTTCTTC. Protein sequence: CASSVAGWGEQFF.

J is TRBJ1-1 and V is TRBV10-3; D gene ambiguous. Germline V gene sequence: CDR1 ENHRY, CDR2 SYGVKD. Trimming shortened V by 7 bases and J by 1 base, and 13 bases separated the two germline ends. The CDR3 totals 14 residues. CDR3 nucleotides: TGTGCCATCAACCAAGGAAAAGGGAACACTGAAGCTTTCTTT. Its protein is CAINQGKGNTEAFF.

The genes are TRBV5-8 and TRBJ1-2; no clear D gene. The germline V gene encodes CDR1 SGHTS and CDR2 YDEGEE. V was trimmed by 0 bases and J by 8 bases, leaving 14 bases between them. The CDR3 contains 14 residues. The chain's CDR3 is CASSLVGSWEGYTF. CDR3 DNA sequence: TGTGCCAGCAGCTTGGTGGGATCTTGGGAAGGCTACACCTTC.

This rearrangement joins TRBV6-1 to TRBJ2-7, with D tentatively TRBD2 (5 bases). The CDR3 is made up of 12 amino acids. V lost 2 bases, J lost 6 bases, and 8 bases lay in between. The germline gives CDR1 MNHNS, CDR2 SASEGT. The CDR3 protein is CASSESGIEQYF. CDR3 sequence (DNA): TGTGCCAGCAGTGAATCCGGGATCGAGCAGTACTTC.

V and J are TRBV19 and TRBJ1-5; the D gene is possibly TRBD1 (6 bases). CDR3 length equals 16 residues. Trimming removed 5 bases from V and 2 bases from J, with 16 bases in between. Germline V gene sequence: CDR1 LNHDA, CDR2 SQIVND (reference sequence). DNA of the CDR3: TGTGCCAGTAGTCCCGGGGGGGGGCCTGGCAATCAGCCCCAGCATTTT. It codes for CASSPGGGPGNQPQHF.

The chain links TRBV10-3 to TRBJ2-5, with 9 bases matching TRBD1. The CDR3 has 15 amino acids. V lost 6 bases, J lost 3 bases, and 8 bases stayed unmatched. Germline lookup yields CDR1 ENHRY and CDR2 SYGVKD. The DNA for the CDR3 is TGTGCCATCAGCGATTCCCGGACAGGGGAAGAGACCCAGTACTTC. It specifies CAISDSRTGEETQYF.

The V gene is TRBV19, the J gene TRBJ2-2, with a possible D match to TRBD1 (5 bases). The CDR3 spans 13 residues. V was cut by 2 bases and J by 7 bases, with 8 bases left in between. CDR1 is LNHDA and CDR2 is SQIVND in the germline V gene (reference sequence). The CDR3 DNA is TGTGCCAGTAGTATACAGGGAATCGGGGAGCTGTTTTTT. Protein product: CASSIQGIGELFF. Together with reference TRBV19 and TRBJ2-2, the CDR3 gives the full variable domain: DGGITQSPKYLFRKEGQNVTLSCEQNLNHDAMYWYRQDPGQGLRLIYYSQIVNDFQKGDIAEGYSVSREKKESFPLTVTSAQKNPTAFYLCASSIQGIGELFFGEGSRLTVL.

CDR3 residues: CASSTQGEWEKLFF. The CDR3 coding sequence is TGTGCCAGCAGTACACAGGGAGAGTGGGAAAAACTGTTTTTT. The V gene is TRBV21-1, the J gene TRBJ1-4; TRBD1, the D gene given by the table, was not confirmed from the DNA. TRBV21-1 represents a pseudogene. The CDR3 length is 14 residues.

For the CDR3, the DNA is TGTGCCAGCAGTCCCAACTACGAGCAGTACTTC. This gives the protein CASSPNYEQYF. V gene TRBV28 combines with J gene TRBJ2-7; no clear D. Between the trimmed V and J ends, which lost 5 bases and 3 bases, there was a span of 5 bases. The CDR3 runs to 11 residues. The germline CDR1 and CDR2 sequences are MDHEN and SYDVKM.